The 20 T cell receptor beta chains below all came from one sample that was sequenced in a study of cytomegalovirus exposure and HLA in healthy donors. PCR was performed using 60 Vbeta and 13 Jbeta primers. TCRdb's copy holds only in-frame clones and misses some; the assay was immunoSEQ multiplex PCR. The sample carries around 120,000 clones, about three quarters recorded once. Sequenced sample: PBMCs. The receptors derive from a man in his fifties or sixties in good health and CMV-seropositive.

The chain uses TRBV4-1 and TRBJ2-1, with TRBD2 matching 11 bases. Germline-derived CDR1 and CDR2 are MGHRA and YSYEKL. V trimming: 6 bases; J trimming: 5 bases; junction bases outside the gene matches: 9. The CDR3 totals 16 residues. The CDR3 bases are TGCGCCAGCAGATTCACTAGCGGGAGCCGGAACAATGAGCAGTTCTTC. Amino acids: CASRFTSGSRNNEQFF.

This rearrangement joins TRBV19 to TRBJ1-6, with 10 positions matching TRBD1. Trimming at V came to 10 bases and at J to 8 bases, leaving 5 bases not matched to a gene. The length of the CDR3 is 13 residues. The V gene's germline CDR1 is LNHDA and CDR2 SQIVND (reference sequence). As DNA, the CDR3 is TGTGCCACCCGACAGGGGGCTTATTCACCCCTCCACTTT. Its protein is CATRQGAYSPLHF. The full variable domain, in which reference TRBV19 and TRBJ1-6 provide the parts outside the CDR3, is DGGITQSPKYLFRKEGQNVTLSCEQNLNHDAMYWYRQDPGQGLRLIYYSQIVNDFQKGDIAEGYSVSREKKESFPLTVTSAQKNPTAFYLCATRQGAYSPLHFGNGTRLTVT.

The rearrangement links TRBV29-1 to TRBJ2-5, with D possibly TRBD1 on 6 matching bases. The J call may be faulty, since TRBJ2-7 better matches the DNA end. CDR1 is SQVTM, CDR2 ANQGSEA, per germline. The CDR3 runs to 13 residues. CDR3 in amino acids: CSVGQLSPYEQYF. The CDR3, as DNA: TGCAGCGTAGGACAGTTAAGCCCCTACGAGCAGTACTTC.

This chain links TRBV11-2 with TRBJ2-7, with 12 bases aligning to TRBD2. Trimming at V came to 6 bases and at J to 7 bases, leaving 7 bases not matched to a gene. CDR1 is SGHAT and CDR2 is FQNNGV in the germline V gene. The length of the CDR3 is 14 residues. The CDR3 sequence: CASRGLAGQAEQYF. In DNA form, the CDR3 reads TGTGCCAGCAGAGGACTAGCGGGACAAGCAGAGCAGTACTTC. Full variable domain (remainder filled in from reference TRBV11-2 and TRBJ2-7): EAGVAQSPRYKIIEKRQSVAFWCNPISGHATLYWYQQILGQGPKLLIQFQNNGVVDDSQLPKDRFSAERLKGVDSTLKIQPAKLEDSAVYLCASRGLAGQAEQYFGPGTRLTVT.

This clone turned up a few times. The genes are TRBV18 and TRBJ1-1, with 7 positions matching TRBD1. With 3 bases clipped from V and 8 bases from J, the junction kept 6 bases outside the gene matches. The germline V gene encodes CDR1 KGHSH and CDR2 LQKENI. The CDR3 is 13 amino acids. CDR3 protein: CASSPKGGGEAFF. CDR3 nucleotides: TGTGCCAGCTCACCGAAAGGGGGCGGGGAAGCTTTCTTT.

The chain uses TRBV5-4 and TRBJ2-5, with D perhaps TRBD1 (6 bases). The CDR3 runs 17 residues. Trimming cost V 3 bases and J 3 bases, with 21 bases left between them. Germline V gene sequence: CDR1 SGHNT, CDR2 YYREEE (reference sequence). The CDR3 sequence: CASSSQLAGAGEETQYF. The CDR3 DNA sequence: TGTGCCAGCAGCTCGCAGCTCGCAGGGGCAGGGGAAGAGACCCAGTACTTC.

The J gene is TRBJ1-3, the V gene TRBV7-2, with 7 nucleotides matching TRBD1. This CDR3 is 15 amino acids long. CDR1 is SGHTA, CDR2 FQGNSA, per germline. V gave up 5 bases and J gave up 9 bases; unmatched junction bases: 13. CDR3 bases: TGTGCCAGCAGCCCGGTAGGGGGCTTAAGCGTCACCATATATTTT. Protein product: CASSPVGGLSVTIYF.

This rearrangement joins TRBV7-3 to TRBJ1-3; D gene ambiguous. The CDR3 covers 19 residues. Germline CDR1 and CDR2: SGHTA and FQGTGA. Trimming removed 5 bases from V and 4 bases from J, with 27 bases in between. CDR3 DNA: TGTGCCAGCAGCCGGGGAGGCTCCCAATCACCGTATGAAGGAAACACCATATATTTT. Its translation is CASSRGGSQSPYEGNTIYF.

A single count supports this clone. This sample also contains other DNA sequences that code for the same CDR3. The chain links TRBV5-1 to TRBJ2-1; a weak D match, TRBD2 (5 bases). The CDR3 is 14 amino acids. Looked up from germline, CDR1 is SGHRS and CDR2 is YFSETQ. V was shortened by 4 bases and J by 0 bases, with 8 bases between the two germline ends. The CDR3 sequence: CASSLDSSYNEQFF. Here the CDR3 DNA reads TGCGCCAGCAGCCTGGACTCCTCCTACAATGAGCAGTTCTTC.

This rearrangement joins TRBV28 to TRBJ1-2, with D possibly matching TRBD1 (6 bases). The germline V gene encodes CDR1 MDHEN and CDR2 SYDVKM. Trimming cost V 11 bases and J 5 bases, with 24 bases left between them. This CDR3 has 15 amino acids. The CDR3, as DNA: TGTGCCGGGTCGGAGAGGGGGGCGGGACTATATGGCTACACCTTC. Translated: CAGSERGAGLYGYTF.

The V call is TRBV7-2, the J call TRBJ2-3; D is ambiguous. Deletions cut 1 base from V and 1 base from J, with 9 bases between. Germline assignment: CDR1 SGHTA and CDR2 FQGNSA. CDR3 length: 15 residues. The CDR3 sequence is CASSLDLPRTDTQYF. The CDR3 DNA reads TGTGCCAGCAGCTTAGACCTACCCCGCACAGATACGCAGTATTTT.

The chain is built from TRBV5-1 and TRBJ1-4; 7 bases align to TRBD1. CDR3 length: 14 amino acids. The V and J ends lost 0 bases and 7 bases, in that order; junction bases with no gene match: 3. Per germline, CDR1 SGHRS and CDR2 YFSETQ. The CDR3 sequence: CASSLGDSSEKLFF. DNA for the CDR3: TGCGCCAGCAGCTTGGGGGACAGCAGTGAAAAACTGTTTTTT.

This clone turned up a few times. The chain joins TRBV2 to TRBJ2-2, with 12 bases identical to TRBD1. CDR1 is SNHLY, CDR2 FYNNEI, per germline. V was clipped by 5 bases and J by 4 bases; unmatched bases: 11. The CDR3 sequence is 18 residues long. The CDR3 DNA reads as TGTGCCAGCAGTCCTACCCGGGACAGGGGGCGCGCCACCGGGGAGCTGTTTTTT. Translation: CASSPTRDRGRATGELFF.

This clone was recorded a few times. The chain employs TRBV11-1 and TRBJ2-7; D call uncertain. Between the trimmed V and J ends, which lost 4 bases and 3 bases, there was a span of 7 bases. Germline V CDR1 and CDR2: SGHAT, FQDESV (reference sequence). The CDR3 spans 12 residues. The CDR3 sequence is CASSSPYYEQYF. The CDR3 DNA follows: TGTGCCAGCAGCTCTCCCTACTACGAGCAGTACTTC.

This chain uses TRBV9 with TRBJ1-2; 8 positions agree with TRBD1. Per germline, CDR1 SGDLS and CDR2 YYNGEE. This CDR3 has 13 amino acids. The V segment lost 4 bases and the J segment 7 bases; nucleotides outside the gene matches: 6. In DNA, the CDR3 is TGTGCCAGCAGCCTGACAGGGGCCGCTGGCTACACCTTC. Its protein is CASSLTGAAGYTF.

This clone was observed a handful of times. This chain links TRBV30 with TRBJ1-4; TRBD1 matches at 11 bases. CDR3 length: 16 amino acids. CDR1 GTSNPN and CDR2 SVGIG come from the germline V gene (reference sequence). The V gene end was trimmed by 1 base and the J gene end by 6 bases; junction bases not matched to a gene: 7. CDR3 DNA: TGTGCCTGGAGTGGGGGTCGGGACAGGGGGTATGAAAAACTGTTTTTT. Translated: CAWSGGRDRGYEKLFF.

V usage is TRBV9 and J usage is TRBJ2-7; 8 bases map to TRBD1. The junction had 11 bases not matched to a gene; V was cut back by 7 bases and J by 2 bases. CDR1 and CDR2 from the germline V gene are SGDLS and YYNGEE. CDR3 length: 15 amino acids. CDR3 DNA sequence: TGTGCCAGCGGCGAAGGACAGGGTCAGGCCTACGAGCAGTACTTC. As protein: CASGEGQGQAYEQYF.

The V call is TRBV27, the J call TRBJ1-2; 10 bases are shared with TRBD1. Germline CDR1 and CDR2: MNHEY and SMNVEV (reference sequence). V lost 6 bases, J lost 4 bases, and 8 bases stayed unmatched. The CDR3 covers 15 residues. CDR3 DNA: TGTGCCAGCAGCGTAGACAGGGGGCTATTCTATGGCTACACCTTC. Amino acid sequence: CASSVDRGLFYGYTF.

This clone was seen a few times. The chain links TRBV7-9 to TRBJ2-2, with a tentative D call TRBD1 (6 bases). Trimming removed 5 bases from V and 7 bases from J, with 17 bases in between. The length of the CDR3 is 15 residues. The germline V gene has CDR1 SEHNR and CDR2 FQNEAQ (reference sequence). CDR3 in amino acids: CASSPQGRGDGELFF. DNA for the CDR3: TGTGCCAGCAGCCCACAGGGCCGAGGGGACGGGGAGCTGTTTTTT. Drawing the rest from reference TRBV7-9 and TRBJ2-2, the complete variable domain is DTGVSQNPRHKITKRGQNVTFRCDPISEHNRLYWYRQTLGQGPEFLTYFQNEAQLEKSRLLSDRFSAERPKGSFSTLEIQRTEQGDSAMYLCASSPQGRGDGELFFGEGSRLTVL.

The chain recombines TRBV19 with TRBJ2-5; perhaps TRBD2 as D (5 bases). The J call may be mistaken, given a closer DNA end match to TRBJ2-7. The CDR3 is made up of 16 amino acids. Germline CDR1 and CDR2: LNHDA and SQIVND (reference sequence). CDR3 coding DNA: TGTGCCAGTAGTATGGCTGGCGGGTTCGCAACCTACGAGCAGTACTTC. Its protein is CASSMAGGFATYEQYF.